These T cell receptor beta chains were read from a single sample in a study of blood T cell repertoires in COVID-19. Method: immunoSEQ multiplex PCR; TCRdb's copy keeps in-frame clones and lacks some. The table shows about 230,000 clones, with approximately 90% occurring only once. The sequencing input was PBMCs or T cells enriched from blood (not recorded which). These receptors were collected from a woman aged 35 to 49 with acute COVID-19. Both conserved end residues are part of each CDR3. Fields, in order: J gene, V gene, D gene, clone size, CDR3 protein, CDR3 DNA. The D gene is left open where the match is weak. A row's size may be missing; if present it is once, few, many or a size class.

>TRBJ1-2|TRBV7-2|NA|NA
CASSPDSYGYTF
TGTGCCAGCAGCCCCGACAGTTATGGCTACACCTTC
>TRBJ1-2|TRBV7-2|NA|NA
CASSSSFDSNYGYTF
TGTGCCAGCAGCTCCAGCTTCGACTCGAACTATGGCTACACCTTC
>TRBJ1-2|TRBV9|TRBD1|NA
CASSVVQGAGGYTF
TGTGCCAGCAGCGTTGTACAGGGGGCGGGTGGCTACACCTTC
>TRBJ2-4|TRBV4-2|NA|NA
CASSQEYRDAKNIQYF
TGTGCCAGCAGCCAGGAATACAGGGATGCCAAAAACATTCAGTACTTC
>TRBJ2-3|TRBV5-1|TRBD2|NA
CASSLGGAGGRDTQYF
TGCGCCAGCAGCCTTGGCGGAGCGGGAGGTCGGGATACGCAGTATTTT
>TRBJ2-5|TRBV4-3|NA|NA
CASSHQLGGIVVETQYF
TGCGCCAGCAGCCATCAATTGGGCGGGATCGTGGTGGAGACCCAGTACTTC
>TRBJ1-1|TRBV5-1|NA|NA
CASSLEGVSAEAFF
TGCGCCAGCAGCTTGGAGGGAGTGAGTGCTGAAGCTTTCTTT
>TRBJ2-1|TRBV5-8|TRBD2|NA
CASILAGGPSNEQFF
TGTGCCAGCATCCTAGCGGGAGGGCCGTCTAATGAGCAGTTCTTC
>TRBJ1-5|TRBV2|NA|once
CASSAEGDSNQPQHF
TGTGCCAGCAGTGCCGAGGGAGATAGCAATCAGCCCCAGCATTTT
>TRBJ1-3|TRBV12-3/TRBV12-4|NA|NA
CASSASGNTIYF
TGTGCCAGCAGTGCGTCTGGAAACACCATATATTTT
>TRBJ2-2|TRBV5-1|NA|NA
CASSLYRQPGELFF
TGCGCCAGCAGCTTGTATCGACAGCCCGGGGAGCTGTTTTTT
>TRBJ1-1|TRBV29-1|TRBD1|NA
CSVGMTGTNTEAFF
TGCAGCGTTGGGATGACAGGGACGAACACTGAAGCTTTCTTT
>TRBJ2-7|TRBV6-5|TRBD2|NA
CASRYAGVQYF
TGTGCCAGCAGATACGCGGGGGTGCAGTACTTC
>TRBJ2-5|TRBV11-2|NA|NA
CASSKQRIGAQQETQYF
TGTGCCAGCAGTAAACAGAGGATTGGGGCACAGCAAGAGACCCAGTACTTC